Below, 20 T cell receptor beta chains from the same sample are listed, as sequenced in a study of T cells in localized non-small cell lung cancer (dated by TCRdb to between 2020 and 2021). The method behind the library was the immunoSEQ multiplex PCR assay. The table comes from immuneACCESS by way of TCRdb, which keeps in-frame sequences with V and J called. Part of the clones is missing from these tables; in studies checked, under half for an unresolved V gene and the rest for unknown reasons. A total of over 70,000 clones appear in this sample, approximately 90% of them only once. About 4% of the sample goes to the ten largest clones. Material: PBMCs, obtained before any cancer treatment. These TCRs come from a woman aged 35 to 70 with stage II squamous cell lung carcinoma.

The chain employs TRBV6-6 and TRBJ1-4, with D unresolved. Germline assignment: CDR1 MNHNY and CDR2 SVGAGI (reference sequence). V was clipped by 7 bases and J by 8 bases, with 11 bases between them. The CDR3 totals 12 residues. The CDR3 is CASNGVGEKLFF. The CDR3 bases are TGTGCCAGCAATGGGGTAGGGGAAAAACTGTTTTTT.

The chain is built from TRBV30 and TRBJ1-3, with a tentative D call TRBD1 (5 bases). Germline values: CDR1 GTSNPN, CDR2 SVGIG (reference sequence). The CDR3 has 17 amino acids. Between the trimmed V and J ends, which lost 1 base and 0 bases, there was a span of 16 bases. Written as DNA, the CDR3 is TGTGCCTGGAGTGGGGTTAACAGGCACCGCTCTGGAAACACCATATATTTT. Translated: CAWSGVNRHRSGNTIYF. The full variable domain, its missing parts supplied by reference TRBV30 and TRBJ1-3, is SQTIHQWPATLVQPVGSPLSLECTVEGTSNPNLYWYRQAAGRGLQLLFYSVGIGQISSEVPQNLSASRPQDRQFILSSKKLLLSDSGFYLCAWSGVNRHRSGNTIYFGEGSWLTVV.

V and J are TRBV5-6 and TRBJ2-3, with 9 bases that match TRBD1. This CDR3 has 15 amino acids. Germline V gene data show CDR1 as SGHDT and CDR2 as YYEEEE. V lost 4 bases, J lost 2 bases, and 5 bases stayed unmatched. The CDR3 DNA sequence: TGTGCCAGCAGCAAGGACAGGGGATACACAGATACGCAGTATTTT. Its protein product is CASSKDRGYTDTQYF.

The rearrangement links TRBV5-1 to TRBJ2-3, with 9 bases lining up with TRBD2. Germline values: CDR1 SGHRS, CDR2 YFSETQ. V gave up 5 bases and J gave up 3 bases; unmatched junction bases: 7. The CDR3 runs 15 residues. The CDR3 DNA sequence: TGCGCCAGCAGTTCCACGGGACTAGCTACAGATACGCAGTATTTT. Translating gives CASSSTGLATDTQYF.

The chain employs TRBV4-2 and TRBJ2-3; the match to TRBD2 covers 13 bases. The CDR3 extends over 15 amino acids. Germline V CDR1 and CDR2: LGHNA, YNFKEQ. The trim removed 3 bases at V and 4 bases at J, leaving 1 base unmatched. In nucleotides, the CDR3 is TGTGCCAGCAGCCAGGGACTAGCGGGGCCAGATACGCAGTATTTT. Translation: CASSQGLAGPDTQYF.

The gene calls are TRBV27 and TRBJ2-1; 12 nucleotides agree with TRBD2. There are 14 residues in the CDR3. CDR1 and CDR2 from the germline V gene are MNHEY and SMNVEV (reference sequence). V trimming: 1 base; J trimming: 15 bases; junction bases outside the gene matches: 7. The CDR3 DNA reads as TGTGCCAGCAGTTTATTACTAGCGGGAGGTAGTCTGTTCTTC. Translation: CASSLLLAGGSLFF.

This chain joins TRBV10-1 and TRBJ2-5; no clear D gene. With 0 bases removed from V and 1 base from J, the gap between germline ends came to 9 bases. This CDR3 has 15 amino acids. Germline V gene lookup returns CDR1 WNHNN and CDR2 SYGVQD (reference sequence). In nucleotides, the CDR3 is TGCGCCAGCAGTGAGTCGGGCCTCACCCAAGAGACCCAGTACTTC. This sequence encodes CASSESGLTQETQYF.

The rearrangement joins TRBV10-1 to TRBJ1-1; D is perhaps TRBD1 (6 bases). Per germline, CDR1 WNHNN and CDR2 SYGVQD (reference sequence). The CDR3 has 16 residues. V lost 9 bases and J 1 base, leaving 21 bases between the germline ends. The CDR3 spells CASSNQHQGPNTEAFF. CDR3 coding DNA: TGCGCCAGTTCGAACCAACACCAGGGGCCGAACACTGAAGCTTTCTTT.

The chain combines TRBV6-5 with TRBJ1-6; D remains ambiguous. With 2 bases removed from V and 6 bases from J, the gap between germline ends came to 8 bases. Germline CDR1 and CDR2: MNHEY and SVGAGI. The CDR3 is 14 amino acids. Here the CDR3 DNA reads TGTGCCAGCAGTTACGTCCAGCCTAATTCACCCCTCCACTTT. It codes for CASSYVQPNSPLHF.

This clone was recorded once. The chain joins TRBV5-1 to TRBJ1-3; TRBD1 aligns across 9 bases. Germline loops: CDR1 SGHRS, CDR2 YFSETQ. V lost 3 bases, J lost 3 bases, and 7 bases stayed unmatched. The CDR3 is 16 amino acids. The CDR3 bases are TGCGCCAGCAGCTCCCGAACAGGGGGCCTTGGAAACACCATATATTTT. Amino acid sequence: CASSSRTGGLGNTIYF.

The chain employs TRBV6-5 and TRBJ2-2, with D perhaps matching TRBD2 (6 bases). Looked up from germline, CDR1 is MNHEY and CDR2 is SVGAGI. The CDR3 spans 16 residues. Trimming removed 0 bases from V and 7 bases from J, with 15 bases in between. Here the CDR3 reads CASSYSLALGGGELFF. The CDR3 nucleotides are TGTGCCAGCAGTTACTCACTAGCACTGGGTGGCGGGGAGCTGTTTTTT.

The V gene is TRBV10-3, the J gene TRBJ2-1; D gene uncertain. The CDR3 is 12 amino acids. Trimming cost V 7 bases and J 7 bases, with 11 bases left between them. From germline, CDR1 is ENHRY and CDR2 SYGVKD. In nucleotides, the CDR3 is TGTGCCATCAACGATAGTGGAAATGAGCAGTTCTTC. Protein product: CAINDSGNEQFF.

This clone was picked up one time. This chain connects TRBV6-1 to TRBJ2-1, with 10 positions matching TRBD2. Germline V gene lookup returns CDR1 MNHNS and CDR2 SASEGT. There are 16 residues in the CDR3. Germline trimming cut 1 base from V and 3 bases from J; bases unmatched to any gene: 3. The DNA of the CDR3 is TGTGCCAGCAGTGAAGAGACTAGCGGGTACTACAATGAGCAGTTCTTC. It specifies CASSEETSGYYNEQFF.

V is TRBV19 and J is TRBJ2-3, with unresolved D. CDR1 LNHDA and CDR2 SQIVND come from the germline V gene (reference sequence). The CDR3 is 14 amino acids. Deletions cut 6 bases from V and 0 bases from J, with 10 bases between. The CDR3 coding sequence is TGTGCCAGTAGGCGGAGAGATAGCACAGATACGCAGTATTTT. It specifies CASRRRDSTDTQYF.

The chain recombines TRBV5-6 with TRBJ2-5, with 8 bases that match TRBD1. The assigned J gene may be wrong: the sequence end matches TRBJ2-7 better. The CDR3 is 14 residues long. The germline gives CDR1 SGHDT, CDR2 YYEEEE. The CDR3 is CASSYRDRWNEQYF. CDR3 sequence (DNA): TGTGCCAGCAGCTACCGGGACAGGTGGAACGAGCAGTACTTC.

CDR3 DNA: TGTGCCAGCAGTTCCGCCCCGTGGGGCTACACCTTC. Translated: CASSSAPWGYTF. The chain uses TRBV28 and TRBJ1-2; D gene ambiguous. The germline V gene has CDR1 MDHEN and CDR2 SYDVKM. Trimming took 4 bases from V and 8 from J, leaving 11 bases between them. The CDR3 has 12 amino acids.

The chain links TRBV5-1 to TRBJ2-7, with 8 bases matching TRBD1. After removal of 0 bases from V and 1 base from J, the junction contained 9 bases not matched to a gene. There are 17 residues in the CDR3. CDR1 and CDR2 (germline): SGHRS, YFSETQ. CDR3 nucleotides: TGCGCCAGCAGCTTGGTAGTCGGCAGGGGGCCTTCCTACGAGCAGTACTTC. This translates into CASSLVVGRGPSYEQYF.

CDR3 amino acids: CASSLVSSTGELFF. In DNA, the CDR3 is TGTGCCAGCAGCTTGGTATCATCCACCGGGGAGCTGTTTTTT. The chain joins TRBV7-9 to TRBJ2-2; D not resolved. CDR3 size: 14 residues. The germline V gene has CDR1 SEHNR and CDR2 FQNEAQ (reference sequence). The germline V and J ends were trimmed by 3 bases and 4 bases, with 9 bases remaining between them.

This clone appeared a single time. The V call is TRBV30, the J call TRBJ2-1; D call uncertain. Trimming took 5 bases from V and 1 from J, leaving 6 bases between them. This CDR3 spans 12 amino acids. The germline V gene has CDR1 GTSNPN and CDR2 SVGIG (reference sequence). The CDR3 DNA reads as TGTGCCTGGTCGAAATCCTACAATGAGCAGTTCTTC. It codes for CAWSKSYNEQFF.

The J gene is TRBJ2-7, the V gene TRBV6-5, with no clear D. Trimming shortened V by 5 bases and J by 0 bases, and 11 bases separated the two germline ends. This CDR3 has 14 amino acids. Germline V gives CDR1 MNHEY, CDR2 SVGAGI. CDR3 residues: CASSDTGFSYEQYF. CDR3 in DNA: TGTGCCAGCAGTGACACCGGCTTCTCCTACGAGCAGTACTTC.